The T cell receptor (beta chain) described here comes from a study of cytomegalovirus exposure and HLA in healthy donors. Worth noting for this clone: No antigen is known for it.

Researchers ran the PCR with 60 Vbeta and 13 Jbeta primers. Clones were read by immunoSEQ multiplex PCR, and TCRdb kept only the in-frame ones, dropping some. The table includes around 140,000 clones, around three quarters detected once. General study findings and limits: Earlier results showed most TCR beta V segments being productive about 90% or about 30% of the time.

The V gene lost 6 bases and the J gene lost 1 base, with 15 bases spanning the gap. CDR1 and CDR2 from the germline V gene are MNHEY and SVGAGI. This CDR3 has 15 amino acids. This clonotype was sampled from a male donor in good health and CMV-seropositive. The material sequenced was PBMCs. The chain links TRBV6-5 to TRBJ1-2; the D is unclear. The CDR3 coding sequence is TGTGCCAGCAGCTCTCCTTCAGCGAATAACTATGGCTACACCTTC. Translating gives CASSSPSANNYGYTF.